This T cell receptor (beta chain) originates from a study of blood T cell repertoires in COVID-19. Profiling relied on immunoSEQ multiplex PCR, and the TCRdb table lists in-frame clones only, not all of them. The table records 270,000 or so clones, around 91% of them present only once. CDR3 length equals 13 residues. Trimming took 2 bases from V and 6 from J, leaving 13 bases between them. Germline-derived CDR1 and CDR2 are SQVTM and ANQGSEA. The chain joins TRBV29-1 to TRBJ1-2, with D perhaps matching TRBD1 (6 bases). The clonotype was recovered from a woman aged 55-69 years with COVID-19, enrolled during active disease. Sample: peripheral blood. The CDR3 spells CSVERQGRNGYTF. The CDR3 DNA reads as TGCAGCGTTGAACGGCAGGGGAGAAATGGCTACACCTTC. Complete variable domain (other parts from reference TRBV29-1 and TRBJ1-2): SAVISQKPSRDICQRGTSLTIQCQVDSQVTMMFWYRQQPGQSLTLIATANQGSEATYESGFVIDKFPISRPNLTFSTLTVSNMSPEDSSIYLCSVERQGRNGYTFGSGTRLTVV.